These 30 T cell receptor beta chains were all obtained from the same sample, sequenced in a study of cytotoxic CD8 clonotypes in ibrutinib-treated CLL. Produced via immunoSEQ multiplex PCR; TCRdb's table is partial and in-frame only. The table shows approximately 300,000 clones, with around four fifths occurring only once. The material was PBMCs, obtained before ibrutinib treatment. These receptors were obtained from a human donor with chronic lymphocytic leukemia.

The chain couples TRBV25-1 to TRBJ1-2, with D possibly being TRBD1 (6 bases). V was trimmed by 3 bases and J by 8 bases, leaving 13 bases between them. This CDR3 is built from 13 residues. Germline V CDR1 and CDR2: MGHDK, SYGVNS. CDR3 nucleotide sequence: TGTGCCAGCAGTGACGGACAGAAACGCGGCTACACCTTC. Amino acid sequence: CASSDGQKRGYTF.

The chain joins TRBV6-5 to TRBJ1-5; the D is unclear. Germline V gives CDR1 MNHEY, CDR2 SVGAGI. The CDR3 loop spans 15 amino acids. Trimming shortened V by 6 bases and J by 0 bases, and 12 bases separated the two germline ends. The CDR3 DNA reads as TGTGCCAGCAGAAAGTCGGGAGATAGCAATCAGCCCCAGCATTTT. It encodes CASRKSGDSNQPQHF.

The CDR3 is CASSPTRIYEQYF. CDR3 nucleotide sequence: TGTGCCAGCTCACCCACCCGGATCTACGAGCAGTACTTC. The J gene is TRBJ2-7, the V gene TRBV18, with D uncertain. Germline CDR1 and CDR2: KGHSH and LQKENI. The CDR3 length is 13 residues. V gave up 3 bases and J gave up 3 bases, with 9 bases separating them.

The CDR3 is CASSPGTSYEQYF. The CDR3 coding sequence is TGTGCCAGCTCACCGGGGACTAGCTACGAGCAGTACTTC. This sequence joins TRBV18 and TRBJ2-7; 8 bases line up with TRBD2. The CDR3 sequence is 13 residues long. The V gene end was trimmed by 3 bases and the J gene end by 3 bases; junction bases not matched to a gene: 1. Looked up from germline, CDR1 is KGHSH and CDR2 is LQKENI.

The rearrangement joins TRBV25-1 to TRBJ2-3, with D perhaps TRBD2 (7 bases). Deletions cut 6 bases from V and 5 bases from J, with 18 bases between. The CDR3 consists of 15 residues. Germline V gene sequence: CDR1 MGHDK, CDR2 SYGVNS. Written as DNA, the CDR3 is TGTGCCAGCAGCCCCGGGGGCGGGAGATTAGATACGCAGTATTTT. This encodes CASSPGGGRLDTQYF.

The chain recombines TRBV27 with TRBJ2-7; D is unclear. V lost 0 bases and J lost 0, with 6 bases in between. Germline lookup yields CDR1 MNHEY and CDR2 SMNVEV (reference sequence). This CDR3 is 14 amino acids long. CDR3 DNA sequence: TGTGCCAGCAGTTTATCCAGTTACTCCTACGAGCAGTACTTC. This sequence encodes CASSLSSYSYEQYF.

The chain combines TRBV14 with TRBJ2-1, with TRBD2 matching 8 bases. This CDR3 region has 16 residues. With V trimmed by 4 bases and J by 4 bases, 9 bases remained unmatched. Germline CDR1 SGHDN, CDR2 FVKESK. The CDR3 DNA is TGTGCCAGCAGCCGCTTGACTAGCGCCGCTTACAATGAGCAGTTCTTC. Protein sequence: CASSRLTSAAYNEQFF.

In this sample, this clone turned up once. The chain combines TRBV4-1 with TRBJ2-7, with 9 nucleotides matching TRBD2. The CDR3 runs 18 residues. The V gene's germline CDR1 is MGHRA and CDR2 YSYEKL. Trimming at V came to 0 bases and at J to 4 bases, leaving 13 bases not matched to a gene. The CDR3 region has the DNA TGCGCCAGCAGCCAAGACGCCCCTCTAGCGGGAATATTGTACGAGCAGTACTTC. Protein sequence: CASSQDAPLAGILYEQYF.

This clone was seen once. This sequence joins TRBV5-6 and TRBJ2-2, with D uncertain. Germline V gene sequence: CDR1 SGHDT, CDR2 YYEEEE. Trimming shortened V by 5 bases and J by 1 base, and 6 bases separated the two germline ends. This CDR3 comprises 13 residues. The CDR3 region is CASSPRNTGELFF. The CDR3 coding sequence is TGTGCCAGCAGTCCCAGGAACACCGGGGAGCTGTTTTTT.

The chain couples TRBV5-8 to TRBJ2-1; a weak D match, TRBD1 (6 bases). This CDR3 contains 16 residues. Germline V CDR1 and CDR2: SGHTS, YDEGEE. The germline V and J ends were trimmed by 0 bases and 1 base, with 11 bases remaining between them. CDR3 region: CASSLGRGASYNEQFF. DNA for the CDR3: TGTGCCAGCAGCTTGGGCAGGGGTGCGTCCTACAATGAGCAGTTCTTC.

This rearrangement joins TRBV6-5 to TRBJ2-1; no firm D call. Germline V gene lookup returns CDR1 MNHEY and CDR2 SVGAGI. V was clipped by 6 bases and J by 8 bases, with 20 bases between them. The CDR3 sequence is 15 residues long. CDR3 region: CASSPGPGRRHEQFF. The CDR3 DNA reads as TGTGCCAGCAGCCCCGGTCCAGGTAGACGACATGAGCAGTTCTTC.

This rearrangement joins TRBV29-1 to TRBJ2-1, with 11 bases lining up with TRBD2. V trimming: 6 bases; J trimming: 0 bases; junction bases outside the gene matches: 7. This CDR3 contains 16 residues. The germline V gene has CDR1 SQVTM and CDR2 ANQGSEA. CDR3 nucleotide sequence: TGCAGCGTCGGGGGACTAGCGGAAAGCTCCTACAATGAGCAGTTCTTC. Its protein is CSVGGLAESSYNEQFF.

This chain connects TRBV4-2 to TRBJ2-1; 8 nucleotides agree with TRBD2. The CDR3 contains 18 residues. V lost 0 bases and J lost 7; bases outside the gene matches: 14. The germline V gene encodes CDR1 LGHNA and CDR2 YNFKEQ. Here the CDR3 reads CASSQDYLGASGSNEQFF. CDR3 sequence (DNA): TGTGCCAGCAGCCAAGATTATTTGGGCGCGAGCGGGAGTAATGAGCAGTTCTTC.

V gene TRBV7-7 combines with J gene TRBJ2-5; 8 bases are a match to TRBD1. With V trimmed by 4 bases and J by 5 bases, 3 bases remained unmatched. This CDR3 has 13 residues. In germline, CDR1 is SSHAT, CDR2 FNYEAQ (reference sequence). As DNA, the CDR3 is TGTGCCAGCAGCTCGGACAGGGTCGAGACCCAGTACTTC. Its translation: CASSSDRVETQYF.

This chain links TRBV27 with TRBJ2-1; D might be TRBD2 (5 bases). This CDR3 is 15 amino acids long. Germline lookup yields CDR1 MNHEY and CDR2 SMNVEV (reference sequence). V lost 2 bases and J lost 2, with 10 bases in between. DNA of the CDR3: TGTGCCAGCAGTTTAGACTACTCGACCTACAATGAGCAGTTCTTC. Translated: CASSLDYSTYNEQFF.

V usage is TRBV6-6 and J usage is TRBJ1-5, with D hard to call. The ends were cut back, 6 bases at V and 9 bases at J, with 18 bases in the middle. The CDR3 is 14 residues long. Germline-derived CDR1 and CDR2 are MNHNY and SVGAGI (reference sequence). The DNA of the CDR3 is TGTGCCAGCAGCCTCCGGGCCGCGGCGGGGCCCCAGCATTTT. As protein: CASSLRAAAGPQHF.

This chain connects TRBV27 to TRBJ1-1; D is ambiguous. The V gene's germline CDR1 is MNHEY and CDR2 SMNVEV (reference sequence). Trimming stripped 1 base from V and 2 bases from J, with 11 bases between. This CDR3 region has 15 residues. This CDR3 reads CASSLFATQNTEAFF. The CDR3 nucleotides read TGTGCCAGCAGTTTATTTGCCACCCAAAACACTGAAGCTTTCTTT.

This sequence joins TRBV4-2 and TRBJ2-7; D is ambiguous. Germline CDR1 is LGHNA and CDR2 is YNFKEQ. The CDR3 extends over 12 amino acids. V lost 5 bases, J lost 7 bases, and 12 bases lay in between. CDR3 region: CASSRWRSEQYF. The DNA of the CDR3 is TGTGCCAGCAGCAGGTGGCGGAGTGAGCAGTACTTC.

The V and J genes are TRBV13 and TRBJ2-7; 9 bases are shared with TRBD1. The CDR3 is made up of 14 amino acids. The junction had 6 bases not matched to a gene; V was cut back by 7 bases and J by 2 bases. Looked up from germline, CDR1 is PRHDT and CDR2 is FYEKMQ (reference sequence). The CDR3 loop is CASNRDRETYEQYF. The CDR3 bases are TGTGCCAGCAACCGGGACAGGGAGACCTACGAGCAGTACTTC.

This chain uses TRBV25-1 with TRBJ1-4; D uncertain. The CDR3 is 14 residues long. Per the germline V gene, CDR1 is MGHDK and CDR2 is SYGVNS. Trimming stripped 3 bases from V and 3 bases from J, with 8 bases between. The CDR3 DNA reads TGTGCCAGCAGTGACTGGGAGTCTAATGAAAAACTGTTTTTT. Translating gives CASSDWESNEKLFF.

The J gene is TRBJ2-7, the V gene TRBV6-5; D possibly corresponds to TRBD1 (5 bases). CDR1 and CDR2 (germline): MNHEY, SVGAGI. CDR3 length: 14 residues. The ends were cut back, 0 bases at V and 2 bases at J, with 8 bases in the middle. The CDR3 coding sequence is TGTGCCAGCAGTTACTCCAGGGATCCCTACGAGCAGTACTTC. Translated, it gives CASSYSRDPYEQYF.

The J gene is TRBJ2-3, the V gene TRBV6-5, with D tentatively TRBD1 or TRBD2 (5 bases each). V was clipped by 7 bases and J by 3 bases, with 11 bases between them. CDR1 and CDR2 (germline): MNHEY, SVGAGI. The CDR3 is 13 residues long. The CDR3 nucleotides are TGTGCCAGCATGAGGGGTTCGACAGATACGCAGTATTTT. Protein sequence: CASMRGSTDTQYF.

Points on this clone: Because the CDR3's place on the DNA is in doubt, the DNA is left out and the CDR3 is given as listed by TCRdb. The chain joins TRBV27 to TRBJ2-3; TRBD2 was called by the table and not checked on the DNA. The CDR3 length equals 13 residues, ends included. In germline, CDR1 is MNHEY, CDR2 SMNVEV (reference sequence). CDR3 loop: CASTPVGRGAMYF.

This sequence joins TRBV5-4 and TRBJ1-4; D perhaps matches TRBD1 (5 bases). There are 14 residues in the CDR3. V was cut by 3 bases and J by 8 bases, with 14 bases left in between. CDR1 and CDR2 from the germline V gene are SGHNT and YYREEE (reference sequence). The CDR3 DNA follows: TGTGCCAGCAGCTCGCCTCGGGACGGCGAAAAACTGTTTTTT. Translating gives CASSSPRDGEKLFF. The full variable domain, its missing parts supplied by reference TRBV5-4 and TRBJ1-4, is ETGVTQSPTHLIKTRGQQVTLRCSSQSGHNTVSWYQQALGQGPQFIFQYYREEENGRGNFPPRFSGLQFPNYSSELNVNALELDDSALYLCASSSPRDGEKLFFGSGTQLSVL.

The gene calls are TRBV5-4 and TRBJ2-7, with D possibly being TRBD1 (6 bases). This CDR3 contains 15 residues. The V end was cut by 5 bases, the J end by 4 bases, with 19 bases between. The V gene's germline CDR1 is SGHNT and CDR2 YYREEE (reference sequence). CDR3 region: CASSYYGTPMYEQYF. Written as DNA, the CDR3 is TGTGCCAGCAGTTACTACGGGACACCTATGTACGAGCAGTACTTC.

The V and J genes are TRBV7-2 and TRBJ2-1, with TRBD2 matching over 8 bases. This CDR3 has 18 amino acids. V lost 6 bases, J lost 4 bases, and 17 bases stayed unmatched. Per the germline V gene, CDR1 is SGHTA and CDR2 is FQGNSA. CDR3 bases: TGTGCCAGCAGTAGACGTAGACGGGAGGGCCGGGGTTACAATGAGCAGTTCTTC. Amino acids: CASSRRRREGRGYNEQFF.

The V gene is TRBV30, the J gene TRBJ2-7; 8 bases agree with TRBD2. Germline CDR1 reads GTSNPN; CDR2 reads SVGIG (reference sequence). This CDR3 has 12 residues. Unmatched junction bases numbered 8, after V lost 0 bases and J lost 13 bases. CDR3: CAWSVMASGLYF. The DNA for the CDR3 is TGTGCCTGGAGTGTAATGGCTAGCGGGTTATACTTC.

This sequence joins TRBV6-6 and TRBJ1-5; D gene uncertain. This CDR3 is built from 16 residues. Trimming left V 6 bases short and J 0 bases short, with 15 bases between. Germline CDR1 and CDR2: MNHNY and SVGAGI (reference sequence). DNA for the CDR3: TGTGCCAGCAGGTCGGGGAGGGATTTTAGCAATCAGCCCCAGCATTTT. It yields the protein CASRSGRDFSNQPQHF.

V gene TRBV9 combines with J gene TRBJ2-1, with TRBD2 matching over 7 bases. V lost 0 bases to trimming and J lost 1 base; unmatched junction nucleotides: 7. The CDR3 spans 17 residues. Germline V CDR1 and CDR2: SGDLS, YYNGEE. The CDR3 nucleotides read TGTGCCAGCAGCGTAGGCCGAGCGGGATCTTCCTACAATGAGCAGTTCTTC. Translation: CASSVGRAGSSYNEQFF.

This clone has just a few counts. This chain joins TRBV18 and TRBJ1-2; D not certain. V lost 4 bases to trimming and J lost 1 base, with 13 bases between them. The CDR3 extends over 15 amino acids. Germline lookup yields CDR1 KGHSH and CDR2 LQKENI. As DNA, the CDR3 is TGTGCCAGCTCACTTACAGAGACTGATAACTATGGCTACACCTTC. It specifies CASSLTETDNYGYTF.